A selection of T cell receptor beta chains follows, all from one sample in a study of shared clonotypes between healthy human individuals. Clones were read by immunoSEQ multiplex PCR, and TCRdb kept only the in-frame ones, dropping some. The sample comprises more than 2 million clones, about 93% of which are singletons, and over 1.5% rests with the top ten. Sequencing was performed on naive CD8+ T cells from PBMCs. Every receptor here comes from a young man in good health. Some clones in this sample may be carry-over from other donors' samples. Both conserved end residues are part of each CDR3.

CDR3 protein,J gene,CDR3 length,V gene
CASLGGEGNSNEQFF,TRBJ2-1,15,TRBV5-5
CASSFQDSAQETQYF,TRBJ2-5,15,TRBV5-1
CASSFPRDTGELFF,TRBJ2-2,14,TRBV27
CASRVGPKNIQYF,TRBJ2-4,13,TRBV6-1
CASSLFVSLNTEAFF,TRBJ1-1,15,TRBV27
CASSFAGEPDPYEQYF,TRBJ2-7,16,TRBV27
CASSQIGARLTNEQFF,TRBJ2-1,16,TRBV4-1
CAWSSAADEQYF,TRBJ2-7,12,TRBV30
CASSLRLAGGPRSGDTQYF,TRBJ2-3,19,TRBV5-5
CASSLSSLGMNTEAFF,TRBJ1-1,16,TRBV7-9
CASSENGLAGTYEQYF,TRBJ2-7,16,TRBV6-1
CASSPSPNPSGQDEAFF,TRBJ1-1,17,TRBV28
CASSSSGGPGANVLTF,TRBJ2-6,16,TRBV9
CASSGRQGTGELFF,TRBJ2-2,14,TRBV6-4
CAQLRGGPKGDTQYF,TRBJ2-3,15,TRBV14
CASSFGTETYEQYF,TRBJ2-7,14,TRBV5-1
CASSSRTGSYEQYF,TRBJ2-7,14,TRBV7-2
CASTLLAGVSGGDTQYF,TRBJ2-3,17,TRBV5-6
CASIEGLAEWAARATQYF,TRBJ2-3,18,TRBV6-4
CASSLAGGPPNEQFF,TRBJ2-1,15,TRBV27
CASKPGEAWSTDTQYF,TRBJ2-3,16,TRBV27
CASSVGQTNTGELFF,TRBJ2-2,15,TRBV9
CASRSREGYAEAFF,TRBJ1-1,14,TRBV28
CASSLSAASNQPQHF,TRBJ1-5,15,TRBV27
CASRRQGGTGELFF,TRBJ2-2,14,TRBV28
CASSFGVRTGNTEAFF,TRBJ1-1,16,TRBV5-6
CASSLLGPSGANVLTF,TRBJ2-6,16,TRBV28
CASRRPVGEQFF,TRBJ2-1,12,TRBV7-9
CASSSLAEKRTDTQYF,TRBJ2-3,16,TRBV6-5